This TCR beta chain came from a study of naive and memory T cell subsets. Alpha and beta constant region primers primed reverse transcription for blood and skin samples. MiXCR was run by TCRdb on the UMI-ligation and nested PCR reads, yielding one entry per CDR3 protein. The sample consists of 15,000 to 20,000 distinct CDR3 sequences, 7.5% to 10% of them appearing once. The CDR3 contains 15 residues. Germline loops: CDR1 MNHEY, CDR2 SVGAGI. The V gene end was trimmed by 6 bases and the J gene end by 5 bases; junction bases not matched to a gene: 7. The treatment here: skin biopsy from PPD injection site in Mantoux-positive individual. Unsorted total RNA, roughly 1 to 1,100 ng, was DNase treated before reverse transcription.

This clonotype was sampled from an adult in good health. This specimen consisted of skin, obtained from a tuberculin skin test site. The chain has TRBV6-5 and TRBJ1-5; 10 positions match TRBD1. The CDR3 sequence: CASSPDRGKYQPQHF. DNA for the CDR3: TGTGCCAGCAGCCCGGACAGGGGGAAGTATCAGCCCCAGCATTTT.